Below are 2 T cell receptor beta chains sequenced from a single sample in a study of tumor and adjacent non-tumor tissue in lung cancer. TCRbeta libraries were built with three rounds of nested PCR, modified from ARM-PCR. In TCRdb, the multiplex PCR reads were re-called with MiXCR into one record per CDR3 protein. The sample holds roughly 81,000 distinct CDR3 sequences, less than 75% seen once. The template was RNA from unsorted bulk tissue. Material: lung tumor tissue. Source of these receptors: an older woman with non-small cell lung cancer.

About this clonotype itself: A much larger clone sits a single nucleotide away, making a read error possible. The V call is TRBV5-1, the J call TRBJ2-1, with 8 bases identical to TRBD2. Germline assignment: CDR1 SGHRS and CDR2 YFSETQ. The ends lost 3 bases at V and 4 bases at J; junction bases unmatched: 6. This CDR3 comprises 15 residues. The CDR3 nucleotides read TGCGCCAGCAGCTCCAGACTAGCGTATTACAATGAGCAGTTCTTC. Translation gives CASSSRLAYYNEQFF. Full variable domain (remainder filled in from reference TRBV5-1 and TRBJ2-1): KAGVTQTPRYLIKTRGQQVTLSCSPISGHRSVSWYQQTPGQGLQFLFEYFSETQRNKGNFPGRFSGRQFSNSRSEMNVSTLELGDSALYLCASSSRLAYYNEQFFGPGTRLTVL.

This chain uses TRBV11-2 with TRBJ2-1; D is unclear. The CDR3 runs 13 residues. Per the germline V gene, CDR1 is SGHAT and CDR2 is FQNNGV. The V and J ends lost 9 bases and 8 bases respectively, with 17 bases between them. CDR3 nucleotide sequence: TGTGCCAGTTGCTTATTCCACGGCGATGAGCAGTTCTTC. It is translated as CASCLFHGDEQFF.